A single T cell receptor beta chain is shown here with its context. Its antigen is currently unknown. The investigators introduced synthetic TCR analog templates into each PCR as spikes. Sequencing used immunoSEQ multiplex PCR; TCRdb keeps in-frame clones, though not all of them. There are around 120,000 clones in the sample; 75% to 90% occur only once, and 1.7% lies in the top ten. This CDR3 region has 14 residues. The junction had 6 bases not matched to a gene; V was cut back by 5 bases and J by 4 bases. CDR1 is SGHNT and CDR2 is YENEEA in the germline V gene. The sample is drawn from a study of PD-L1 blockade in urothelial cancer. Study background: Dosed intravenously at 1,200 mg every 3 weeks, atezolizumab was initiated by patients at some point between 2013 and 2014.

Study-wide points: Prediction of better survival came from below-median pretreatment blood TCR clonality.

The time point here: peripheral blood 6 weeks after treatment start. The sequence came from a man aged 55 to 70 with urothelial cancer. This chain uses TRBV11-3 with TRBJ2-7; 9 nucleotides agree with TRBD1. Material: PBMCs, obtained around atezolizumab (anti-PD-L1) treatment. This chain's CDR3 is CASSPGQGIYEQYF. CDR3 bases: TGTGCCAGCAGCCCCGGACAGGGGATTTACGAGCAGTACTTC.